A selection of T cell receptor beta chains follows, all from one sample in a study of blood T cell repertoires in COVID-19. Libraries were prepared by immunoSEQ multiplex PCR; TCRdb keeps only in-frame clonotypes and omits some of them. The table records around 86,000 clones, around 84% of them present only once. Sequenced: peripheral blood. The origin of the receptors is a man aged 80 or over with acute or convalescent COVID-19. Each CDR3 is given with its conserved first and last residue. A D gene is named only where the DNA matches it firmly. Clone sizes are given selectively: once, few, many, or a class where the clone is expanded.

TRBJ2-7 | TRBV27 | NA | TRBD1 | CASSLQTGQGVFEQYF
TRBJ1-6 | TRBV3-1/TRBV3-2 | few | NA | CASSRQGFDSPLHF
TRBJ1-1 | TRBV7-9 | NA | NA | CASSSTSFNTEAFF
TRBJ2-7 | TRBV9 | few | TRBD1 | CASSVGQGAGEQYF
TRBJ2-2 | TRBV27 | few | TRBD2 | CASSPHSAGVATGELFF
TRBJ2-3 | TRBV7-2 | NA | TRBD2 | CASSLLAASTDTQYF
TRBJ1-1 | TRBV9 | NA | TRBD1 | CASSPTGTGNTEAFF
TRBJ2-5 | TRBV19 | few | NA | CASSMDERTFETQYF
TRBJ2-2 | TRBV2 | NA | TRBD2 | CASKVGGSTGELFF
TRBJ2-3 | TRBV7-2 | NA | NA | CASSFRRQTTSTDTQYF
TRBJ2-3 | TRBV28 | NA | TRBD1 | CASSPQGASTDTQYF
TRBJ2-1 | TRBV6-6 | NA | NA | CASSTEDEQFF
TRBJ2-3 | TRBV4-3 | NA | NA | CASSQGGERFTDTQYF
TRBJ1-1 | TRBV2 | NA | NA | CASTGPMNTEAFF
TRBJ2-7 | TRBV5-3 | few | NA | CARSFSRDYEQYF
TRBJ2-1 | TRBV6-4 | NA | TRBD2 | CASSEVAGGNEQFF
TRBJ2-6 | TRBV19 | NA | TRBD2 | CASSMGTSAFSGANVLTF
TRBJ2-1 | TRBV29-1 | NA | NA | CSVVGVSYNEQFF
TRBJ2-1 | TRBV30 | NA | TRBD1 | CAWTPKTGVFYNEQFF
TRBJ2-1 | TRBV7-6 | NA | TRBD2 | CASSLSLAGTNEQFF
TRBJ2-3 | TRBV29-1 | NA | TRBD2 | CSAAGVGDTQYF
TRBJ2-5 | TRBV7-9 | NA | NA | CASSSSVRGIQETQYF
TRBJ2-7 | TRBV9 | NA | TRBD1 | CASSVGRDRGTLEQYF
TRBJ1-5 | TRBV29-1 | NA | NA | CSAAGGLGNQPQHF
TRBJ2-5 | TRBV29-1 | NA | NA | CSVGQWEETQYF
TRBJ1-6 | TRBV27 | few | TRBD1 | CASKTGVSPLHF
TRBJ2-6 | TRBV30 | NA | NA | CAWSPKLSGANVLTF
TRBJ1-5 | TRBV4-2 | NA | TRBD1 | CASSQGTGTGGNQPQHF
TRBJ2-1 | TRBV5-6 | NA | NA | CASSSLLGGSGRSYNEQFF
TRBJ2-3 | TRBV19 | NA | NA | CASSSPRYEQYF
TRBJ2-1 | TRBV18 | NA | TRBD2 | CASSPPALAFNNEQFF
TRBJ2-7 | TRBV7-9 | NA | NA | CASSHSSEQYF